This entry describes one T cell receptor beta chain. This specimen includes other DNA sequences encoding the same CDR3. Libraries were prepared by immunoSEQ multiplex PCR; TCRdb keeps only in-frame clonotypes and omits some of them. The data hold 70,000 or so clones, with 80% to 90% observed a single time. The ends were cut back, 6 bases at V and 4 bases at J, with 7 bases in the middle. CDR3 length: 13 amino acids. Germline-derived CDR1 and CDR2 are ENHRY and SYGVKD. This record belongs to a study of blood T cell repertoires in COVID-19. The source of this sequence is a man aged 45-65 years with active COVID-19. Sequencing used peripheral blood. The V and J genes are TRBV10-3 and TRBJ1-6; no clear D. The CDR3 DNA is TGTGCCATCAGCGAGGTATATAATTCACCCCTCCACTTT. This sequence encodes CAISEVYNSPLHF.